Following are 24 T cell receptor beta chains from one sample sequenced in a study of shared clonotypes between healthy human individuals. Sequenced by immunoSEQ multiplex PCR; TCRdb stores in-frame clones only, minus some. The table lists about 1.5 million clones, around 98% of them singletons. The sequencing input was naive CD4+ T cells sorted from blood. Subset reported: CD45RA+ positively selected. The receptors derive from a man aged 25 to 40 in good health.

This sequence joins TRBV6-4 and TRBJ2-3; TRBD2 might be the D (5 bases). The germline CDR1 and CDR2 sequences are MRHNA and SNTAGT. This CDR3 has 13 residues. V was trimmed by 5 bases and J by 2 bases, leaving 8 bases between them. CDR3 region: CASSREYTDTQYF. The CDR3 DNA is TGTGCCAGCAGTAGGGAGTACACAGATACGCAGTATTTT.

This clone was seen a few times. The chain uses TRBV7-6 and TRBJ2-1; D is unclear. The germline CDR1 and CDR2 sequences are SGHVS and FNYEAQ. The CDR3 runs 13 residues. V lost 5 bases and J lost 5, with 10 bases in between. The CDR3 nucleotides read TGTGCCAGCAGCCCCAGACCTCACAATGAGCAGTTCTTC. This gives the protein CASSPRPHNEQFF. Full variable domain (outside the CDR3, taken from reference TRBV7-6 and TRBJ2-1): GAGVSQSPRYKVTKRGQDVALRCDPISGHVSLYWYRQALGQGPEFLTYFNYEAQQDKSGLPNDRFSAERPEGSISTLTIQRTEQRDSAMYRCASSPRPHNEQFFGPGTRLTVL.

The CDR3: CASSLLGGSTDTQYF. The DNA of the CDR3 is TGTGCCAGCAGCTTGTTGGGCGGGAGCACAGATACGCAGTATTTT. The chain is built from TRBV5-6 and TRBJ2-3; possible D gene TRBD2, 5 bases. Between the trimmed V and J ends, which lost 1 base and 0 bases, there was a span of 9 bases. Germline V CDR1 and CDR2: SGHDT, YYEEEE. The CDR3 sequence is 15 residues long.

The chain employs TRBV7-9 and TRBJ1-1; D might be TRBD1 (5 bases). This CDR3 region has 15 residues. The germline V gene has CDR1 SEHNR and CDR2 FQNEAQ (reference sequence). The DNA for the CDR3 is TGTGCAGACATTGCGCAGGGTGGGAGGAACACTGAAGCTTTCTTT. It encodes CADIAQGGRNTEAFF.

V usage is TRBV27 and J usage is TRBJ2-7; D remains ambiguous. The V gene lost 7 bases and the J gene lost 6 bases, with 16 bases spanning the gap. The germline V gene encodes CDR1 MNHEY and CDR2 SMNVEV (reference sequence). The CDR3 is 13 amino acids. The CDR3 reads CASKLGRTREQYF. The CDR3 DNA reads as TGTGCCAGCAAGTTGGGCAGAACGCGCGAGCAGTACTTC.

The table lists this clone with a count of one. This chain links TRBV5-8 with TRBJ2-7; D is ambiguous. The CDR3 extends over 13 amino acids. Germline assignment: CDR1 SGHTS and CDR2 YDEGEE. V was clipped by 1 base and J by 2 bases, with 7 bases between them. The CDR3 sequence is CASSLWPAYEQYF. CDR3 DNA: TGTGCCAGCAGCTTGTGGCCAGCCTACGAGCAGTACTTC.

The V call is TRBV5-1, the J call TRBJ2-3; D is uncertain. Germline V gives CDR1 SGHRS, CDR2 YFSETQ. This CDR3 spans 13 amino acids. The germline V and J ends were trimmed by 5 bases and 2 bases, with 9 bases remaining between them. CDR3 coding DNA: TGCGCCAGCAGGTTTGACACCACAGATACGCAGTATTTT. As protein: CASRFDTTDTQYF.

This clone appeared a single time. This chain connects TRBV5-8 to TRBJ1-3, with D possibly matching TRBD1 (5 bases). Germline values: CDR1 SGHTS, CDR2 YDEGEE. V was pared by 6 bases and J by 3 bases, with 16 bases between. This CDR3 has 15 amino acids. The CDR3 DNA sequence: TGTGCCAGCAATGCTCTAAGGGGCTTTGGAAACACCATATATTTT. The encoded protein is CASNALRGFGNTIYF.

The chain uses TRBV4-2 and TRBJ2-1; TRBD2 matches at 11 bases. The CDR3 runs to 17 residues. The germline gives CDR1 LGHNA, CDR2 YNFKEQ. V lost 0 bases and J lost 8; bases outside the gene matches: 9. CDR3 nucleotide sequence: TGTGCCAGCAGCCAAGAAACTTTAGCGGGAGGGTGGGATGAGCAGTTCTTC. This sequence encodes CASSQETLAGGWDEQFF.

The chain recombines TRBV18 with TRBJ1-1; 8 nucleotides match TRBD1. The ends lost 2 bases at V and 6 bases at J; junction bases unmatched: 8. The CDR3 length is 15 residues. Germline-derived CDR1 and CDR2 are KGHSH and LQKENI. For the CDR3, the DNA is TGTGCCAGCTCACCATACACAGGGGGTAGTTCTGAAGCTTTCTTT. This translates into CASSPYTGGSSEAFF.

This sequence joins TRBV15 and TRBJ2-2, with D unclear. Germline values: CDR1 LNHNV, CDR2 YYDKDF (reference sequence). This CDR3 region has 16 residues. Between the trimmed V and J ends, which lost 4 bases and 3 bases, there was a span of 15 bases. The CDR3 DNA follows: TGTGCCACCAGCATTTCCGGCGGCTTGGACACCGGGGAGCTGTTTTTT. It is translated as CATSISGGLDTGELFF.

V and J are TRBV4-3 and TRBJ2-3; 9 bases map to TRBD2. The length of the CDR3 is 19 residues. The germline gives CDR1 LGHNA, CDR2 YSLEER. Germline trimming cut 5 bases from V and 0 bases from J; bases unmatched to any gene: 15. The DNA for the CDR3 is TGCGCCAGCAGCGAAGGATTCTGGCGGGAGGGTCCTAGCACAGATACGCAGTATTTT. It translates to CASSEGFWREGPSTDTQYF.

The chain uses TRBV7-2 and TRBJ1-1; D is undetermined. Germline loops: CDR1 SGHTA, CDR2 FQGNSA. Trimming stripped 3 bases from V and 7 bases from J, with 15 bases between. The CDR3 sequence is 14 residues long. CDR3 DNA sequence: TGTGCCAGCAGCTTCGCATGGCCATACGGTGAAGCTTTCTTT. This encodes CASSFAWPYGEAFF.

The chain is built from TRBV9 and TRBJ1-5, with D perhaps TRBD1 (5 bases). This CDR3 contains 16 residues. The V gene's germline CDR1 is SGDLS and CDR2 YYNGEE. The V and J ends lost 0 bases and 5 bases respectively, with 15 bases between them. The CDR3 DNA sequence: TGTGCCAGCAGCGTAGCCCCACTAGGGGAACATCAGCCCCAGCATTTT. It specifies CASSVAPLGEHQPQHF.

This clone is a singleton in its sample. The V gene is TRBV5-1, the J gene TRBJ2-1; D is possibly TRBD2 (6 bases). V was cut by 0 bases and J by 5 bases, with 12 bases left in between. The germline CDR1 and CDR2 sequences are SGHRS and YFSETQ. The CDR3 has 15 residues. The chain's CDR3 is CASSLGSGLDNEQFF. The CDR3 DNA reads TGCGCCAGCAGCTTGGGTAGCGGCCTCGACAATGAGCAGTTCTTC.

CDR3 DNA sequence: TGTGCCAGCAGTCCACCCCCATCAGGGATGCATGAAAAACTGTTTTTT. This sequence encodes CASSPPPSGMHEKLFF. V usage is TRBV28 and J usage is TRBJ1-4; the D gene is possibly TRBD1 (5 bases). Trimming stripped 5 bases from V and 6 bases from J, with 19 bases between. Germline lookup yields CDR1 MDHEN and CDR2 SYDVKM. The CDR3 length is 16 residues.

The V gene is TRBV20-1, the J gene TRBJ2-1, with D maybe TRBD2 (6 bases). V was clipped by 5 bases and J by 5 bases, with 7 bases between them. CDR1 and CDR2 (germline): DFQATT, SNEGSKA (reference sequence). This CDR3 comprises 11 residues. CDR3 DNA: TGCAGTGCTTGCGGGAACAATGAGCAGTTCTTC. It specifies CSACGNNEQFF.

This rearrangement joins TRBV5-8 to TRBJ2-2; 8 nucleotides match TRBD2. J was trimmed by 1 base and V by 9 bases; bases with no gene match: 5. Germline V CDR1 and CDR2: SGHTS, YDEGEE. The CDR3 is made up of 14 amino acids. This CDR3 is CATQTSGNTGELFF. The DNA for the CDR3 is TGTGCCACCCAAACTAGCGGGAACACCGGGGAGCTGTTTTTT.

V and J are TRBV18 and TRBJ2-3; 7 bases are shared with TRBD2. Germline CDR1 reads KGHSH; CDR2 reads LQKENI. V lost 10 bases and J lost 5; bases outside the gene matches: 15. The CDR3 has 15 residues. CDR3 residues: CATKATASGRDTQYF. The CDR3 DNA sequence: TGTGCCACCAAAGCGACGGCTAGCGGCAGAGATACGCAGTATTTT.

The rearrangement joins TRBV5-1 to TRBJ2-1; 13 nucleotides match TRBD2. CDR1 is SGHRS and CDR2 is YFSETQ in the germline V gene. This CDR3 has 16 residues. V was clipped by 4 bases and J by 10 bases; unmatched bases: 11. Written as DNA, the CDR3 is TGCGCCAGCAGCACGGAAACTAGCGGGAGGGCCCGGGAGCAGTTCTTC. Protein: CASSTETSGRAREQFF. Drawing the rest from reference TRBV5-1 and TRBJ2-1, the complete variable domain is KAGVTQTPRYLIKTRGQQVTLSCSPISGHRSVSWYQQTPGQGLQFLFEYFSETQRNKGNFPGRFSGRQFSNSRSEMNVSTLELGDSALYLCASSTETSGRAREQFFGPGTRLTVL.

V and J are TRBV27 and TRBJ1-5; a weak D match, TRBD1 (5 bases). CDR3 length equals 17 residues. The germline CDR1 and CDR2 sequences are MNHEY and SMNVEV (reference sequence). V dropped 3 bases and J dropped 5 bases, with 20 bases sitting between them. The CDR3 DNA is TGTGCCAGCAGTTTGTATTGGGGCCCTAACGGGGATCAGCCCCAGCATTTT. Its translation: CASSLYWGPNGDQPQHF.

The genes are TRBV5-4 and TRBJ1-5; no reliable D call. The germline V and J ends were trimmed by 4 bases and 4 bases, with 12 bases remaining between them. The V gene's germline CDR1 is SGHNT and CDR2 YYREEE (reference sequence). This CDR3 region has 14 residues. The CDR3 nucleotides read TGTGCCAGCAGCCTAGGAGGCCAAAATCAGCCCCAGCATTTT. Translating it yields CASSLGGQNQPQHF. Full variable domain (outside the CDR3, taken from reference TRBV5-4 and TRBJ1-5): ETGVTQSPTHLIKTRGQQVTLRCSSQSGHNTVSWYQQALGQGPQFIFQYYREEENGRGNFPPRFSGLQFPNYSSELNVNALELDDSALYLCASSLGGQNQPQHFGDGTRLSIL.

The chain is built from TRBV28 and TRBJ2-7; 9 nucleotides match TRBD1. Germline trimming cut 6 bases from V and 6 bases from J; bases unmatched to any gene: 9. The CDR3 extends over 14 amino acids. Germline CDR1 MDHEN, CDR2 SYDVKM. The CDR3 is CASSTGTGKVEQYF. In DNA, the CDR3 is TGTGCCAGCAGCACCGGGACAGGGAAGGTCGAGCAGTACTTC.

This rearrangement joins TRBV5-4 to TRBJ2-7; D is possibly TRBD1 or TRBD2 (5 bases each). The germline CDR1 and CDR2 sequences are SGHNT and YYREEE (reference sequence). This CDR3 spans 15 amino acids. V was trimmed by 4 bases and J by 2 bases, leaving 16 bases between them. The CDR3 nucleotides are TGTGCCAGCAGCCTCCCTGGGGACGGCGCCTACGAGCAGTACTTC. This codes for CASSLPGDGAYEQYF.